Presented here are 3 T cell receptor beta chains from one specimen sequenced in a study of Ad26.COV2.S vaccination and SARS-CoV-2 variants. Treatment in this sample: some 20 received Ad26.COV2.S at low or high dose, single or two shots; several received placebo; per-sample allocation not given. Samples came from day 63 after the first vaccine or placebo injection. Generated by immunoSEQ multiplex PCR, the TCRdb table keeps only in-frame clones and is missing some. The sample carries about 680,000 clones, 89% recorded once. The input for sequencing was peripheral blood, taken in a trial of Ad26.COV2.S vaccine versus placebo. The receptor set was obtained from a person between 18 and 60 years old who received the Ad26.COV2.S COVID-19 vaccine or a placebo.

The chain carries TRBV15 and TRBJ2-3; 7 bases map to TRBD2. CDR1 is LNHNV, CDR2 YYDKDF, per germline (reference sequence). V shed 0 bases, J shed 1 base, and the junction held 4 bases outside the gene matches. The CDR3 spans 16 residues. In DNA form, the CDR3 reads TGTGCCACCAGCAGAGATCGGGCGGGGGGCACAGATACGCAGTATTTT. As protein: CATSRDRAGGTDTQYF.

The chain couples TRBV10-3 to TRBJ1-1; D is perhaps TRBD1 (5 bases). CDR1 is ENHRY, CDR2 SYGVKD, per germline. This CDR3 is 13 amino acids long. Trimming cost V 9 bases and J 1 base, with 12 bases left between them. The DNA of the CDR3 is TGTGCCATTCAATCCCAGGGGAACACTGAAGCTTTCTTT. Translation: CAIQSQGNTEAFF.

The rearrangement joins TRBV9 to TRBJ2-2; no firm D call. Germline V gives CDR1 SGDLS, CDR2 YYNGEE. The CDR3 consists of 14 residues. V lost 0 bases and J lost 4, with 7 bases in between. The CDR3 spells CASSVADSTGELFF. The CDR3 nucleotides are TGTGCCAGCAGCGTAGCCGATAGCACCGGGGAGCTGTTTTTT.